The clone carrying this T cell receptor (beta chain) was counted a single time. These data are taken from a study of cytomegalovirus exposure and HLA in healthy donors. The PCR ran on 60 Vbeta and 13 Jbeta primers. Sequencing was performed with immunoSEQ multiplex PCR; in TCRdb, only in-frame clones are kept and a portion is missing. Of fewer than 300,000 clones in the sample, roughly 80% are singletons; the top ten hold roughly 0.31%. The germline V and J ends were trimmed by 0 bases and 0 bases, with 12 bases remaining between them. Per the germline V gene, CDR1 is GTSNPN and CDR2 is SVGIG (reference sequence). The length of the CDR3 is 16 residues.

The source of this sequence is a girl aged 2-15 years in good health and CMV-seronegative. V usage is TRBV30 and J usage is TRBJ2-1, with a tentative D call TRBD2 (6 bases). The sequenced material came from PBMCs. In DNA form, the CDR3 reads TGTGCCTGGAGTGTCCTTAGCGGCCTCTCCTACAATGAGCAGTTCTTC. It is translated as CAWSVLSGLSYNEQFF.